The 17 T cell receptor beta chains below come from one sample, sequenced in a study of cytomegalovirus exposure and HLA in healthy donors. Use of 60 Vbeta and 13 Jbeta primers characterized the PCR. Only in-frame clones appear in the TCRdb table, and some are missing; sequencing was by immunoSEQ multiplex PCR. This sample yields 150,000 to 250,000 clones, of which roughly 80% are seen a single time; 6.5% belongs to the top ten. The sequencing sample was made of PBMCs. All receptors come from a woman in her fifties or sixties in good health and CMV-seropositive.

This rearrangement joins TRBV19 to TRBJ1-1, with 9 bases lining up with TRBD1. The V and J ends lost 5 bases and 0 bases, in that order; junction bases with no gene match: 4. The V gene's germline CDR1 is LNHDA and CDR2 SQIVND (reference sequence). The CDR3 extends over 15 amino acids. DNA for the CDR3: TGTGCCAGTAGTGCCGGGACAGGGTTGAACACTGAAGCTTTCTTT. Translation gives CASSAGTGLNTEAFF.

This clone has only a few counts. V and J are TRBV19 and TRBJ2-1; TRBD2 agrees at 9 bases. From germline, CDR1 is LNHDA and CDR2 SQIVND (reference sequence). CDR3 size: 13 residues. V lost 6 bases and J lost 7; bases outside the gene matches: 4. Written as DNA, the CDR3 is TGTGCCAGTAGGGCGGGAGGGTTTAATGAGCAGTTCTTC. Translation gives CASRAGGFNEQFF.

The CDR3 DNA reads as TGTGCTAGTGGTGTCGACAGGAGGCACGAGCAGTACTTC. It is translated as CASGVDRRHEQYF. J is TRBJ2-7 and V is TRBV12-5; D possibly corresponds to TRBD1 (6 bases). The CDR3 runs to 13 residues. The germline V gene has CDR1 LGHNT and CDR2 FRNRAP. Trimming removed 5 bases from V and 5 bases from J, with 13 bases in between.

The chain uses TRBV6-5 and TRBJ2-5; a weak D match, TRBD2 (6 bases). This CDR3 has 14 residues. V gave up 7 bases and J gave up 5 bases, with 17 bases separating them. Germline V lookup: CDR1 MNHEY, CDR2 SVGAGI. The CDR3 DNA reads as TGTGCCAGCACGCCCCGGGCGGGATGGGAGACCCAGTACTTC. Its translation: CASTPRAGWETQYF.

V and J are TRBV19 and TRBJ1-5, with D perhaps matching TRBD1 (6 bases). The CDR3 runs 15 residues. The germline V gene encodes CDR1 LNHDA and CDR2 SQIVND (reference sequence). With 4 bases removed from V and 2 bases from J, the gap between germline ends came to 12 bases. The CDR3 loop is CASSSRGFGNQPQHF. The CDR3 nucleotides are TGTGCCAGTAGTAGCAGGGGTTTTGGCAATCAGCCCCAGCATTTT.

This chain links TRBV28 with TRBJ1-2; 9 bases are a match to TRBD1. Germline CDR1 MDHEN, CDR2 SYDVKM. The CDR3 loop spans 17 amino acids. Trimming removed 6 bases from V and 4 bases from J; junction bases left unmatched: 15. The CDR3 here is CASSPQGAVGFTYGYTF. CDR3 nucleotide sequence: TGTGCCAGCAGCCCACAGGGGGCGGTTGGTTTCACCTATGGCTACACCTTC.

This clone was picked up one time. V gene TRBV10-3 combines with J gene TRBJ1-2; D call uncertain. The CDR3 runs to 14 residues. V lost 2 bases to trimming and J lost 5 bases, with 12 bases between them. CDR1 ENHRY and CDR2 SYGVKD come from the germline V gene. The CDR3 region has the DNA TGTGCCATCAGTGAGCCTCCGGCGGAGTATGGCTACACCTTC. Encoded protein: CAISEPPAEYGYTF.

Concerning this clone itself: Other DNA sequences in the sample encode the same CDR3. The J gene is TRBJ1-6, the V gene TRBV10-3; 9 nucleotides match TRBD1. Germline CDR1 ENHRY, CDR2 SYGVKD. With 4 bases clipped from V and 9 bases from J, the junction kept 7 bases outside the gene matches. The CDR3 loop spans 15 amino acids. CDR3 sequence: CAISAGTGGSSPLHF. The DNA of the CDR3 is TGTGCCATCAGTGCCGGAACAGGGGGCAGTTCACCCCTCCACTTT.

The chain is built from TRBV6-5 and TRBJ2-2, with 10 positions matching TRBD1. V dropped 5 bases and J dropped 7; count of bases not matched to a gene: 7. The CDR3 sequence is 15 residues long. CDR1 and CDR2 from the germline V gene are MNHEY and SVGAGI. The CDR3 loop reads CASSRQGAAFGELFF. The CDR3 DNA reads as TGTGCCAGCAGTCGACAGGGGGCAGCGTTCGGGGAGCTGTTTTTT.

The J gene is TRBJ2-7, the V gene TRBV10-2, with 9 nucleotides matching TRBD2. Looked up from germline, CDR1 is WSHSY and CDR2 is SAAADI. J gave up 6 bases and V 8 bases, and 17 bases lay outside the gene matches. This CDR3 is 16 amino acids long. The CDR3 spells CASLSGRRGAAGEQYF. The CDR3, as DNA: TGCGCCAGCCTTAGCGGGAGAAGAGGCGCGGCCGGCGAGCAGTACTTC.

The chain couples TRBV28 to TRBJ2-7; 7 bases are a match to TRBD1. V was pared by 1 base and J by 3 bases, with 3 bases of the junction left unmatched. The V gene's germline CDR1 is MDHEN and CDR2 SYDVKM. The CDR3 consists of 14 residues. As DNA, the CDR3 is TGTGCCAGCAGTTTATCGGGACAGTACTACGAGCAGTACTTC. It encodes CASSLSGQYYEQYF.

This chain connects TRBV5-1 to TRBJ2-5; TRBD2 matches 8 bases. Per germline, CDR1 SGHRS and CDR2 YFSETQ. The CDR3 consists of 15 residues. The V gene end was trimmed by 0 bases and the J gene end by 4 bases; junction bases not matched to a gene: 5. The CDR3 sequence is CASSLVIAGRETQYF. The CDR3 DNA sequence: TGCGCCAGCAGCTTGGTTATAGCGGGGAGAGAGACCCAGTACTTC.

In this sample, this clone turned up once. V gene TRBV9 combines with J gene TRBJ2-3; 12 nucleotides line up with TRBD2. The V gene end was trimmed by 1 base and the J gene end by 6 bases; junction bases not matched to a gene: 0. The CDR3 has 14 amino acids. Germline CDR1 and CDR2: SGDLS and YYNGEE. The CDR3 reads CASSVTSGGDTQYF. The CDR3 DNA follows: TGTGCCAGCAGCGTAACTAGCGGGGGGGATACGCAGTATTTT. Using reference TRBV9 and TRBJ2-3 for the parts outside the CDR3, the full variable domain is DSGVTQTPKHLITATGQRVTLRCSPRSGDLSVYWYQQSLDQGLQFLIQYYNGEERAKGNILERFSAQQFPDLHSELNLSSLELGDSALYFCASSVTSGGDTQYFGPGTRLTVL.

V gene TRBV5-1 combines with J gene TRBJ2-7; D gene uncertain. V shed 2 bases and J shed 7 bases, with 22 bases lying between them. The CDR3 runs to 16 residues. Germline assignment: CDR1 SGHRS and CDR2 YFSETQ. Here the CDR3 reads CASSLSVIGLKLEQYF. For the CDR3, the DNA is TGCGCCAGCAGCTTATCGGTAATTGGGCTTAAATTGGAGCAGTACTTC.

This chain connects TRBV2 to TRBJ1-5; TRBD1 agrees at 8 bases. The V segment lost 4 bases and the J segment 3 bases; nucleotides outside the gene matches: 8. This CDR3 contains 16 residues. Per the germline V gene, CDR1 is SNHLY and CDR2 is FYNNEI. The DNA for the CDR3 is TGTGCCAGCAGTGCGGTCGACAGGGGACTCAATCAGCCCCAGCATTTT. This encodes CASSAVDRGLNQPQHF.

The chain links TRBV10-3 to TRBJ2-1; TRBD2 matches at 10 bases. The V and J ends lost 2 bases and 9 bases, in that order; junction bases with no gene match: 7. CDR1 is ENHRY and CDR2 is SYGVKD in the germline V gene. The CDR3 has 15 residues. The CDR3 coding sequence is TGTGCCATCAGTGAGGGGGTAGCGGGAGGCGGTGAGCAGTTCTTC. It is translated as CAISEGVAGGGEQFF.

A single count supports this clone. J is TRBJ1-1 and V is TRBV5-1; D perhaps matches TRBD1 (5 bases). This CDR3 is 13 amino acids long. Trimming pared 2 bases from V and 1 base from J, leaving 6 bases between. Per the germline V gene, CDR1 is SGHRS and CDR2 is YFSETQ. The DNA of the CDR3 is TGCGCCAGCAGCTTTCAGGGGAACACTGAAGCTTTCTTT. Translated: CASSFQGNTEAFF.